The rows below give T cell receptor beta chains drawn from one sample of a study of Tregs in tolerant kidney transplant recipients. Sequencing was performed with immunoSEQ multiplex PCR; in TCRdb, only in-frame clones are kept and a portion is missing. This sample has approximately 17,000 clones, with approximately 61% found just once. No antigen has been identified for these receptors. Sequenced input: Tregs from blood cultured with allogeneic cells. The receptors derive from a human donor in good health. The CDR3 runs from the conserved cysteine through the conserved F or W. Each record gives: J gene, clone size, V gene, D gene, CDR3 protein, CDR3 DNA. D genes are given only for firm matches. Only part of the rows carry a size: once, few, many, or a class if the clone is expanded.

J: TRBJ1-1; size: few; V: TRBV7-9; D: NA; CDR3: CASSSQGTMNTEAFF; DNA: TGTGCCAGCAGCTCCCAGGGGACAATGAACACTGAAGCTTTCTTT
J: TRBJ1-3; size: once; V: TRBV9; D: TRBD1; CDR3: CASSPRTGISPSGNTIYF; DNA: TGTGCCAGCAGCCCACGGACAGGGATTTCACCCTCTGGAAACACCATATATTTT
J: TRBJ2-1; size: medium-sized; V: TRBV18; D: NA; CDR3: CASSPWGNEQFF; DNA: TGTGCCAGCTCACCATGGGGCAATGAGCAGTTCTTC
J: TRBJ1-6; size: NA; V: TRBV19; D: TRBD1; CDR3: CASIGQGHF; DNA: TGTGCCAGTATCGGACAGGGGCACTTT
J: TRBJ1-3; size: NA; V: TRBV10-3; D: TRBD1; CDR3: CATKDREVLSGNTIYF; DNA: TGTGCCACCAAAGACAGGGAGGTCCTCTCTGGAAACACCATATATTTT
J: TRBJ2-7; size: many; V: TRBV19; D: NA; CDR3: CASRVYSSSYF; DNA: TGTGCCAGCAGAGTTTACTCCAGCTCGTACTTC
J: TRBJ2-7; size: few; V: TRBV7-2; D: TRBD2; CDR3: CASSLAGTRGEQYF; DNA: TGTGCCAGCAGCTTAGCGGGGACTAGGGGCGAGCAGTACTTC
J: TRBJ2-5; size: NA; V: TRBV9; D: TRBD2; CDR3: CASSVSGGSSEGQETQYF; DNA: TGTGCCAGCAGTGTTAGCGGGGGGTCCTCCGAGGGACAAGAGACCCAGTACTTC
J: TRBJ1-2; size: NA; V: TRBV30; D: TRBD1; CDR3: CAWSPGQGALGYTF; DNA: TGTGCCTGGAGCCCAGGACAGGGGGCGCTTGGCTACACCTTC
J: TRBJ2-7; size: NA; V: TRBV5-4; D: TRBD2; CDR3: CASSQAGLAGVGDEQYF; DNA: TGTGCCAGCAGCCAAGCGGGACTAGCGGGAGTTGGGGACGAGCAGTACTTC
J: TRBJ2-5; size: NA; V: TRBV27; D: TRBD2; CDR3: CASSLLSGSGETQYF; DNA: TGTGCCAGCAGTTTACTCAGCGGGAGCGGAGAGACCCAGTACTTC
J: TRBJ1-4; size: medium-sized; V: TRBV7-2; D: NA; CDR3: CASSFRRGTNEKLFF; DNA: TGTGCCAGCAGCTTCCGACGGGGAACTAATGAAAAACTGTTTTTT
J: TRBJ1-5; size: many; V: TRBV4-2; D: TRBD1; CDR3: CASSQTGGDQPQHF; DNA: TGTGCCAGCAGCCAGACAGGGGGAGATCAGCCCCAGCATTTT
J: TRBJ1-5; size: many; V: TRBV16; D: NA; CDR3: CASSARKRGRKIYSNQPQHF; DNA: TGTGCCAGCAGCGCCAGGAAGCGGGGAAGGAAGATTTATAGCAATCAGCCCCAGCATTTT
J: TRBJ2-3; size: NA; V: TRBV18; D: NA; CDR3: CASSPLMPGTDTQYF; DNA: TGTGCCAGCTCACCACTCATGCCTGGCACAGATACGCAGTATTTT
J: TRBJ1-5; size: NA; V: TRBV2; D: NA; CDR3: CASREQGGQPQHF; DNA: TGTGCCAGCAGGGAACAGGGTGGGCAGCCCCAGCATTTT
J: TRBJ2-5; size: NA; V: TRBV10-3; D: NA; CDR3: CAISERLVWQETQYF; DNA: TGTGCCATCAGTGAGAGGCTAGTATGGCAAGAGACCCAGTACTTC
J: TRBJ1-2; size: NA; V: TRBV30; D: NA; CDR3: CACAEGLYGYTF; DNA: TGTGCCTGCGCGGAGGGGCTGTATGGCTACACCTTC
J: TRBJ1-2; size: NA; V: TRBV15; D: NA; CDR3: CATSRRTGGLSGYTF; DNA: TGTGCCACCAGCAGAAGGACCGGCGGGCTCTCTGGCTACACCTTC
J: TRBJ1-4; size: many; V: TRBV13; D: TRBD1; CDR3: CASSPGGRGLVNEKLFF; DNA: TGTGCCAGCAGCCCAGGGGGTCGCGGGCTCGTTAATGAAAAACTGTTTTTT
J: TRBJ1-2; size: few; V: TRBV19; D: TRBD1; CDR3: CASRGQGMRGYTF; DNA: TGTGCCAGTAGGGGACAGGGGATGCGGGGCTACACCTTC
J: TRBJ1-2; size: few; V: TRBV9; D: NA; CDR3: CASSPRRGIDYGYTF; DNA: TGTGCCAGCAGCCCCCGGCGGGGAATCGACTATGGCTACACCTTC
J: TRBJ2-3; size: NA; V: TRBV5-6; D: NA; CDR3: CASSLVVDTQYF; DNA: TGTGCCAGCAGCTTGGTCGTTGATACGCAGTATTTT
J: TRBJ2-3; size: NA; V: TRBV29-1; D: TRBD2; CDR3: CSGGGFTDTQYF; DNA: TGCAGCGGGGGGGGTTTCACAGATACGCAGTATTTT
J: TRBJ1-2; size: few; V: TRBV25-1; D: TRBD1; CDR3: CASRDPGQGGGYTF; DNA: TGTGCCAGCAGGGACCCGGGACAGGGAGGTGGCTACACCTTC
J: TRBJ2-3; size: few; V: TRBV7-8; D: NA; CDR3: CASSLTHTQYF; DNA: TGTGCCAGCAGCTTAACCCATACGCAGTATTTT
J: TRBJ1-5; size: few; V: TRBV6-1; D: TRBD1; CDR3: CASSRTGRSGQPQHF; DNA: TGTGCCAGCAGCCGGACAGGGAGGTCCGGCCAGCCCCAGCATTTT